This TCR beta chain was obtained from a study of blood T cell repertoires in COVID-19. Sequencing used immunoSEQ multiplex PCR; TCRdb keeps in-frame clones, though not all of them. The sample consists of around 300,000 clones, around 86% of them appearing once. This receptor was taken from a human donor in a cohort sampled during active COVID-19. Sequenced material: peripheral blood.

CDR3 sequence: CASSLIGSSEAFF. The CDR3, as DNA: TGCGCCAGCAGCTTGATAGGTAGCAGTGAAGCTTTCTTT. The chain has TRBV5-1 and TRBJ1-1; D uncertain. Germline loops: CDR1 SGHRS, CDR2 YFSETQ. CDR3 size: 13 residues. Trimming removed 1 base from V and 7 bases from J, with 11 bases in between.